The sample holds one count of the clone carrying this TCR beta chain. The antigen is undetermined. This clone may be a read error of a much larger clone one base away. Genomic DNA constituted the template upon which TCR beta VDJ and CDR3 profiling was performed. TCRdb reprocessed the reads via MiXCR and lists one record per CDR3 protein. Among about 160,000 distinct CDR3 sequences listed, roughly 43% were seen once. This sample is part of a study of CD8+CD57+ T cells in acquired aplastic anemia. Findings and caveats of the study: Patients shared twenty-nine CD8+ CDR3 sequences with controls.

Looked up from germline, CDR1 is MNHEY and CDR2 is SMNVEV (reference sequence). The V gene lost 5 bases and the J gene lost 6 bases, with 13 bases spanning the gap. The CDR3 is made up of 13 amino acids. Flow cytometry had shown expanded CD8+CD57+ cells in the patients chosen for sequencing. The origin of this receptor is a human donor with aplastic anemia. The sequenced sample consisted of sorted CD4+, CD8+, or CD8+CD57+ T cells (not recorded which) from PBMCs. The chain has TRBV27 and TRBJ2-5; D is undetermined. CDR3 amino acids: CASSVIVAQTQYF. In nucleotides, the CDR3 is TGTGCCAGCAGTGTAATAGTAGCCCAGACCCAGTACTTC.